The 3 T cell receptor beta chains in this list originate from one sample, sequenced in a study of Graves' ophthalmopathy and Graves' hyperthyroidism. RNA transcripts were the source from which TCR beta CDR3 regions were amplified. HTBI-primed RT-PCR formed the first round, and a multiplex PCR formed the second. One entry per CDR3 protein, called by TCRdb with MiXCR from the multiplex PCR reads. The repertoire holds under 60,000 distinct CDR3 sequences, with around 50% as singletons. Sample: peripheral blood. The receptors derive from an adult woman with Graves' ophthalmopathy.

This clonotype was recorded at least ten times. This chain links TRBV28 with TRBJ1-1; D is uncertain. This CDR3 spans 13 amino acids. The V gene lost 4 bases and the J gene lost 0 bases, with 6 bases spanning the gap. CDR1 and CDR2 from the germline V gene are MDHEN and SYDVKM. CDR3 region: CASSSRLNTEAFF. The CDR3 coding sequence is TGTGCCAGCAGTTCCAGGTTGAACACTGAAGCTTTCTTT.

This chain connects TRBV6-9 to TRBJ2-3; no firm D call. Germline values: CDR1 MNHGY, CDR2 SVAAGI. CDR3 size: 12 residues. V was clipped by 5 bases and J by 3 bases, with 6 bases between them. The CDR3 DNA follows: TGTGCCAGCAGTACCAGGACAGATACGCAGTATTTT. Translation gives CASSTRTDTQYF.

CDR3 sequence (DNA): TGTGCCAGCAGCTTAGGGCAGTATAGCAATCAGCCCCAGCATTTT. Residues: CASSLGQYSNQPQHF. V and J are TRBV7-6 and TRBJ1-5; D ambiguous. This CDR3 spans 15 amino acids. CDR1 is SGHVS and CDR2 is FNYEAQ in the germline V gene. Trimming removed 1 base from V and 0 bases from J, with 7 bases in between. The full variable domain, its missing parts supplied by reference TRBV7-6 and TRBJ1-5, is GAGVSQSPRYKVTKRGQDVALRCDPISGHVSLYWYRQALGQGPEFLTYFNYEAQQDKSGLPNDRFSAERPEGSISTLTIQRTEQRDSAMYRCASSLGQYSNQPQHFGDGTRLSIL.